The rows below give T cell receptor beta chains drawn from one sample of a study of T cells after yellow fever vaccination. MiXCR was run by TCRdb on the 5' RACE reads, yielding one entry per CDR3 protein. This sample has hundreds of thousands of distinct CDR3 sequences, with approximately 12% found just once. The specimen was CD4+ T cells sorted from PBMCs, collected 15 days after the yellow fever booster vaccination. These receptors all come from a man younger than 35 who received the YFV17D yellow fever vaccine. Both conserved end residues are part of each CDR3. Each record gives: V gene, J gene, clone size, D gene, CDR3 protein, CDR3 DNA. D genes are given only for firm matches. Size is stated for part of the rows, as once, few or many counts, or as a class when the clone is expanded.

TRBV20-1,TRBJ1-6,few,TRBD1,CSARGQGPYNSPLHF,TGCAGTGCTAGAGGACAGGGCCCCTATAATTCACCCCTCCACTTT
TRBV12-3/TRBV12-4,TRBJ2-2,few,TRBD1,CASSRQGPNTGELFF,TGTGCCAGCAGTCGACAGGGGCCCAACACCGGGGAGCTGTTTTTT
TRBV9,TRBJ2-3,many,TRBD2,CASSVGLLAGGPTDTQYF,TGTGCCAGCAGCGTAGGCCTTCTAGCGGGGGGCCCCACAGATACGCAGTATTTT
TRBV4-2,TRBJ1-5,-,-,CASSAGDQFNQPQHF,TGTGCCAGCAGCGCGGGGGACCAATTTAATCAGCCCCAGCATTTT
TRBV7-2,TRBJ1-2,few,TRBD1,CASSSGQHNYGYTF,TGTGCCAGCAGCTCGGGACAGCATAACTATGGCTACACCTTC
TRBV6-2/TRBV6-3,TRBJ1-1,-,-,CASSSTGPRDTEAFF,TGTGCCAGCAGTTCCACAGGGCCGCGGGACACTGAAGCTTTCTTT
TRBV5-1,TRBJ1-2,-,TRBD1,CASSFDRADYGYTF,TGCGCCAGCAGCTTCGACAGGGCGGACTATGGCTACACCTTC
TRBV29-1,TRBJ1-2,few,TRBD1,CSVVNRGPYTF,TGCAGCGTTGTAAACAGGGGCCCCTACACCTTC
TRBV7-8,TRBJ2-2,-,-,CASSLNSGGANTGELFF,TGTGCCAGCAGCTTAAACAGCGGAGGTGCGAACACCGGGGAGCTGTTTTTT
TRBV29-1,TRBJ1-2,-,-,CSVGGGIVDYGYTF,TGCAGCGTTGGGGGGGGTATAGTTGACTATGGCTACACCTTC
TRBV7-9,TRBJ2-1,-,-,CASSLGWGNEQFF,TGTGCCAGCAGCTTAGGATGGGGGAATGAGCAGTTCTTC
TRBV20-1,TRBJ1-2,-,-,CSAKTQRSNYGYTF,TGCAGTGCTAAAACACAACGATCTAACTATGGCTACACCTTC
TRBV4-2,TRBJ2-2,-,-,CASSQSLFTGELFF,TGTGCCAGCAGCCAAAGTCTCTTCACCGGGGAGCTGTTTTTT
TRBV4-2,TRBJ1-6,many,TRBD1,CASSQTGAVLTPLHF,TGTGCCAGCAGCCAGACAGGGGCCGTTCTCACACCCCTCCACTTT
TRBV7-2,TRBJ2-3,-,-,CASSLVRVITDTQYF,TGTGCCAGCAGCTTAGTTCGGGTCATCACAGATACGCAGTATTTT
TRBV6-1,TRBJ2-3,-,TRBD2,CASSQKRGISTDTQYF,TGTGCCAGCAGCCAAAAGCGGGGGATAAGCACAGATACGCAGTATTTT
TRBV3-1,TRBJ1-6,few,-,CASSPRTESPLHF,TGTGCCAGCAGCCCTCGGACAGAATCACCCCTCCACTTT
TRBV7-9,TRBJ2-5,few,TRBD2,CASSLAQSSGGLETQYF,TGTGCCAGCAGCTTAGCGCAGAGTAGCGGGGGGTTGGAGACCCAGTACTTC
TRBV5-1,TRBJ2-2,many,-,CASSSFRALPGELFF,TGCGCCAGCAGCTCCTTCAGGGCCCTCCCCGGGGAGCTGTTTTTT
TRBV7-2,TRBJ2-2,-,-,CASSPRGAGFTGELFF,TGTGCCAGCAGCCCCAGGGGCGCAGGGTTCACCGGGGAGCTGTTTTTT
TRBV7-8,TRBJ2-5,many,-,CASSARDPLGETQYF,TGTGCCAGCAGCGCAAGGGACCCCTTAGGAGAGACCCAGTACTTC
TRBV5-1,TRBJ2-7,-,-,CASRVLAGDYEQYF,TGCGCCAGCAGAGTCCTTGCCGGTGACTACGAGCAGTACTTC
TRBV5-1,TRBJ2-1,many,TRBD1,CASSRDRVDEQFF,TGCGCCAGCAGCCGAGACAGGGTTGATGAGCAGTTCTTC
TRBV18,TRBJ2-5,-,-,CASSPFEALQETQYF,TGTGCCAGCTCACCTTTTGAGGCACTACAAGAGACCCAGTACTTC
TRBV5-1,TRBJ1-4,-,TRBD1,CASSDTQGAGEKLFF,TGCGCCAGCAGCGATACACAGGGGGCAGGAGAAAAACTGTTTTTT
TRBV23-1,TRBJ2-3,-,-,CASSQTLTGHLTDTQYF,TGCGCCAGCAGCCAGACCTTAACCGGACACCTCACAGATACGCAGTATTTT
TRBV12-3/TRBV12-4,TRBJ2-2,-,-,CASSFSSPATGELFF,TGTGCCAGCAGTTTCTCCAGCCCCGCCACCGGGGAGCTGTTTTTT
TRBV20-1,TRBJ2-3,few,-,CSAYKARSSTDTQYF,TGCAGTGCCTATAAGGCTAGATCTAGCACAGATACGCAGTATTTT
TRBV29-1,TRBJ1-1,few,-,CSVGGQLNTEAFF,TGCAGCGTTGGGGGGCAGCTGAACACTGAAGCTTTCTTT
TRBV6-6,TRBJ1-5,-,-,CASSYSGGSNQPQHF,TGTGCCAGCAGTTACTCTGGGGGAAGCAATCAGCCCCAGCATTTT
TRBV7-9,TRBJ1-6,many,-,CASSLESSSPLHF,TGTGCCAGCAGCTTAGAATCTTCTTCACCCCTCCACTTT
TRBV7-2,TRBJ1-3,-,-,CASSLNGANSGNTIYF,TGTGCCAGCAGCTTAAACGGAGCGAACTCTGGAAACACCATATATTTT
TRBV14,TRBJ2-1,few,-,CASSQEWGTQFF,TGTGCCAGCAGCCAAGAGTGGGGAACGCAGTTCTTC
TRBV5-1,TRBJ1-5,few,-,CASSLEPRYQPQHF,TGCGCCAGCAGCTTGGAGCCCCGGTATCAGCCCCAGCATTTT
TRBV5-1,TRBJ2-1,many,-,CASSLATYNEQFF,TGCGCCAGCAGCTTGGCGACCTACAATGAGCAGTTCTTC
TRBV5-1,TRBJ2-5,-,-,CASSPYRDTGETQYF,TGCGCCAGCAGCCCCTACAGGGATACGGGGGAGACCCAGTACTTC
TRBV19,TRBJ2-7,few,-,CASSRATSQTYEQYF,TGTGCCAGTAGTAGGGCAACGAGCCAGACCTACGAGCAGTACTTC
TRBV7-9,TRBJ2-3,-,-,CASSLAQGMDTQYF,TGTGCCAGCAGCTTAGCGCAGGGTATGGATACGCAGTATTTT
TRBV20-1,TRBJ2-3,-,-,CSARAGAGADTQYF,TGCAGTGCTAGGGCGGGGGCTGGAGCAGATACGCAGTATTTT
TRBV4-3,TRBJ2-1,few,TRBD2,CASSQQRGDNEQFF,TGCGCCAGCAGCCAACAGCGGGGGGACAATGAGCAGTTCTTC
TRBV9,TRBJ1-3,-,-,CASSASGNTIYF,TGTGCCAGCAGCGCCTCTGGAAACACCATATATTTT